The 32 T cell receptor beta chains in this list originate from one sample, sequenced in a study of blood T cell repertoires in COVID-19. Assay used: immunoSEQ multiplex PCR; TCRdb lists only in-frame clones, some missing. Of 120,000 or so clones listed, 70% to 85% are singletons. The source material was peripheral blood. The receptors shown here come from a man aged 50 or older with acute or convalescent COVID-19.

The sample holds one count of this clone. This chain uses TRBV19 with TRBJ2-1; 11 nucleotides agree with TRBD2. The CDR3 covers 15 residues. J gave up 7 bases and V 5 bases, and 7 bases lay outside the gene matches. Germline V lookup: CDR1 LNHDA, CDR2 SQIVND (reference sequence). CDR3 in amino acids: CASSLRLAGNNEQFF. DNA of the CDR3: TGTGCCAGTAGTCTTAGACTAGCGGGGAATAATGAGCAGTTCTTC.

This clone was detected a few times. The V and J genes are TRBV6-5 and TRBJ2-2; the match to TRBD1 covers 7 bases. Germline-derived CDR1 and CDR2 are MNHEY and SVGAGI. This CDR3 has 14 residues. V lost 7 bases to trimming and J lost 5 bases; unmatched junction nucleotides: 7. As DNA, the CDR3 is TGTGCCAGCATAATCCAGGGGGTTACCGGGGAGCTGTTTTTT. Amino acids: CASIIQGVTGELFF.

Only a few counts were recorded for this clone. The chain links TRBV2 to TRBJ1-6; weak D call: TRBD1 (5 bases). Trimming left V 8 bases short and J 4 bases short, with 12 bases between. Germline CDR1 SNHLY, CDR2 FYNNEI. The CDR3 consists of 14 residues. CDR3 DNA sequence: TGTGCCAGCGGGGGGACCCAATATAATTCACCCCTCCACTTT. This translates into CASGGTQYNSPLHF.

The rearrangement links TRBV30 to TRBJ2-2; a weak D match, TRBD2 (6 bases). This CDR3 comprises 16 residues. In germline, CDR1 is GTSNPN, CDR2 SVGIG (reference sequence). Trimming removed 0 bases from V and 0 bases from J, with 11 bases in between. The chain's CDR3 is CAWSVGAGTNTGELFF. The CDR3, as DNA: TGTGCCTGGAGTGTAGGGGCGGGGACGAACACCGGGGAGCTGTTTTTT. The full variable domain, in which reference TRBV30 and TRBJ2-2 provide the parts outside the CDR3, is SQTIHQWPATLVQPVGSPLSLECTVEGTSNPNLYWYRQAAGRGLQLLFYSVGIGQISSEVPQNLSASRPQDRQFILSSKKLLLSDSGFYLCAWSVGAGTNTGELFFGEGSRLTVL.

The CDR3 loop is CASSLDLRRGLPYNEQFF. CDR3 bases: TGTGCCAGCAGCTTAGATCTGCGGCGGGGGCTCCCATACAATGAGCAGTTCTTC. This sequence joins TRBV11-2 and TRBJ2-1, with D possibly matching TRBD2 (7 bases). V lost 0 bases and J lost 4, with 19 bases in between. Germline V gene data show CDR1 as SGHAT and CDR2 as FQNNGV. CDR3 size: 18 residues. Using reference TRBV11-2 and TRBJ2-1 for the parts outside the CDR3, the full variable domain is EAGVAQSPRYKIIEKRQSVAFWCNPISGHATLYWYQQILGQGPKLLIQFQNNGVVDDSQLPKDRFSAERLKGVDSTLKIQPAKLEDSAVYLCASSLDLRRGLPYNEQFFGPGTRLTVL.

The chain recombines TRBV3-1 (or the pseudogene TRBV3-2) with TRBJ2-5, with a weak D call TRBD1 (8 bases). V shed 4 bases and J shed 1 base, with 13 bases lying between them. The CDR3 totals 15 residues. CDR1 and CDR2 from the germline V gene are LGHDT and YNNKEL (reference sequence). DNA for the CDR3: TGTGCCAGCAGCCGAGCGGGACAGGTCCAAGAGACCCAGTACTTC. This codes for CASSRAGQVQETQYF.

The chain couples TRBV6-5 to TRBJ1-2; tentatively, D is TRBD1 (5 bases). Germline V gives CDR1 MNHEY, CDR2 SVGAGI. The CDR3 totals 14 residues. V lost 8 bases to trimming and J lost 3 bases, with 16 bases between them. The CDR3 protein is CASLESGLHYGYTF. The CDR3 nucleotides are TGTGCCAGCCTAGAATCAGGGTTGCACTATGGCTACACCTTC.

V usage is TRBV5-5 and J usage is TRBJ1-4; 7 bases fit TRBD1. The CDR3 has 15 amino acids. Trimming at V came to 4 bases and at J to 4 bases, leaving 7 bases not matched to a gene. Germline lookup yields CDR1 SGHKS and CDR2 YYEKEE (reference sequence). CDR3 residues: CASSHGQVGNEKLFF. Written as DNA, the CDR3 is TGTGCCAGCAGCCACGGACAGGTCGGTAATGAAAAACTGTTTTTT.

This clone turned up a few times. The genes are TRBV2 and TRBJ2-7; 11 bases match TRBD2. The V gene's germline CDR1 is SNHLY and CDR2 FYNNEI. This CDR3 has 14 residues. Germline trimming cut 7 bases from V and 6 bases from J; bases unmatched to any gene: 8. The CDR3 coding sequence is TGTGCCAGCATTGCACTAGCGGGAGTTGGCGAGCAGTACTTC. It codes for CASIALAGVGEQYF.

The V and J genes are TRBV5-1 and TRBJ2-1; 8 positions match TRBD2. CDR1 is SGHRS and CDR2 is YFSETQ in the germline V gene. V gave up 1 base and J gave up 2 bases; unmatched junction bases: 5. The CDR3 covers 16 residues. In nucleotides, the CDR3 is TGCGCCAGCAGCTTGCGGGTTAGCGGGACCTACAATGAGCAGTTCTTC. Translating gives CASSLRVSGTYNEQFF.

This rearrangement joins TRBV5-1 to TRBJ1-5, with TRBD1 matching over 9 bases. The CDR3 is 15 amino acids. V lost 0 bases to trimming and J lost 8 bases; unmatched junction nucleotides: 6. The V gene's germline CDR1 is SGHRS and CDR2 YFSETQ. CDR3 sequence reads: CASSLGGTGLEPQHF. The CDR3 DNA reads TGCGCCAGCAGCTTGGGAGGGACAGGGTTGGAGCCCCAGCATTTT.

The V call is TRBV5-1, the J call TRBJ2-3; 9 bases agree with TRBD2. V trimming: 3 bases; J trimming: 2 bases; junction bases outside the gene matches: 7. The CDR3 covers 16 residues. Per the germline V gene, CDR1 is SGHRS and CDR2 is YFSETQ. The CDR3 spells CASSSERGVYTDTQYF. For the CDR3, the DNA is TGCGCCAGCAGCTCGGAGCGGGGGGTCTACACAGATACGCAGTATTTT.

V and J are TRBV5-5 and TRBJ1-2; weak D call: TRBD1 (5 bases). Trimming shortened V by 1 base and J by 8 bases, and 12 bases separated the two germline ends. CDR3 length: 13 amino acids. Germline CDR1 and CDR2: SGHKS and YYEKEE (reference sequence). The CDR3: CASSLLGDGGYTF. The CDR3 DNA reads as TGTGCCAGCAGCTTGTTAGGGGATGGCGGCTACACCTTC.

CDR3: CASSLGQVGSTDTQYF. The CDR3 bases are TGCGCCAGCAGCTTGGGACAGGTTGGGAGCACAGATACGCAGTATTTT. The chain couples TRBV5-1 to TRBJ2-3, with a tentative D call TRBD1 (6 bases). The germline V gene has CDR1 SGHRS and CDR2 YFSETQ. The CDR3 covers 16 residues. V gave up 0 bases and J gave up 0 bases, with 11 bases separating them.

The V call is TRBV30, the J call TRBJ1-6; D uncertain. The CDR3 has 16 residues. Per germline, CDR1 GTSNPN and CDR2 SVGIG (reference sequence). V gave up 4 bases and J gave up 2 bases, with 15 bases separating them. The CDR3, as DNA: TGTGCCTGGAACGAGGAGGGAACAGCCTATAATTCACCCCTCCACTTT. It is translated as CAWNEEGTAYNSPLHF.

This sequence joins TRBV5-4 and TRBJ1-3; the match to TRBD1 covers 7 bases. The CDR3 sequence is 15 residues long. CDR1 is SGHNT and CDR2 is YYREEE in the germline V gene (reference sequence). V shed 4 bases and J 0 bases; nucleotides not matched to a gene: 4. The CDR3 nucleotides are TGTGCCAGCAGCCGGACAGGTGACTCTGGAAACACCATATATTTT. Protein product: CASSRTGDSGNTIYF.

Here the CDR3 reads CASSPTGGPYEQYF. The CDR3 region has the DNA TGTGCCAGCTCACCTACGGGGGGACCCTACGAGCAGTACTTC. The chain links TRBV18 to TRBJ2-7; 7 positions agree with TRBD2. The CDR3 runs to 14 residues. V lost 3 bases and J lost 2; bases outside the gene matches: 4. Germline loops: CDR1 KGHSH, CDR2 LQKENI.

V and J are TRBV18 and TRBJ1-1; 10 bases match TRBD1. This CDR3 contains 13 residues. CDR1 and CDR2 (germline): KGHSH, LQKENI. With V trimmed by 9 bases and J by 4 bases, 5 bases remained unmatched. Written as DNA, the CDR3 is TGTGCCAGTCTTAGACAGGGGGCCACTGAAGCTTTCTTT. It yields the protein CASLRQGATEAFF.

This chain connects TRBV6-2 or TRBV6-3 to TRBJ2-5, with D possibly matching TRBD2 (6 bases). Trimming cost V 5 bases and J 5 bases, with 24 bases left between them. This CDR3 comprises 17 residues. Looked up from germline, CDR1 is MNHEY and CDR2 is SVGEGT. CDR3 bases: TGTGCCAGCAGTCACCCGGGGAGGTATTTCGATGGGGAGACCCAGTACTTC. Amino acid sequence: CASSHPGRYFDGETQYF.

CDR3 protein: CASSEVAGGQETQYF. In DNA form, the CDR3 reads TGTGCCAGCAGTGAAGTTGCGGGGGGTCAAGAGACCCAGTACTTC. The rearrangement uses TRBV6-1 and TRBJ2-5; 8 bases fit TRBD2. Germline CDR1 reads MNHNS; CDR2 reads SASEGT. With V trimmed by 1 base and J by 2 bases, 3 bases remained unmatched. The CDR3 sequence is 15 residues long.

Ten or more counts support this clone. CDR3 DNA: TGCGCCAGCAGATCGGACAGGAATAATTCACCCCTCCACTTT. It specifies CASRSDRNNSPLHF. The chain is built from TRBV5-1 and TRBJ1-6; 7 positions match TRBD1. In germline, CDR1 is SGHRS, CDR2 YFSETQ. This CDR3 is built from 14 residues. Trimming took 5 bases from V and 5 from J; bases not matched to a gene: 4.

This chain links TRBV10-1 with TRBJ2-1, with TRBD1 matching over 7 bases. Per germline, CDR1 WNHNN and CDR2 SYGVQD (reference sequence). V lost 5 bases to trimming and J lost 1 base; unmatched junction nucleotides: 8. This CDR3 comprises 16 residues. Written as DNA, the CDR3 is TGCGCCAGCAGTTCTAGGGGGCCCGGTTCCTACAATGAGCAGTTCTTC. Encoded protein: CASSSRGPGSYNEQFF.

This clone came up once. The chain couples TRBV5-8 to TRBJ1-5; D is possibly TRBD1 (6 bases). There are 14 residues in the CDR3. The V gene lost 7 bases and the J gene lost 3 bases, with 14 bases spanning the gap. Germline assignment: CDR1 SGHTS and CDR2 YDEGEE. The CDR3 spells CASRARGFNQPQHF. The DNA of the CDR3 is TGTGCCAGCCGGGCCAGGGGTTTCAATCAGCCCCAGCATTTT. The entire variable domain, with the rest obtained from reference TRBV5-8 and TRBJ1-5, is as follows: EAGVTQSPTHLIKTRGQQATLRCSPISGHTSVYWYQQALGLGLQFLLWYDEGEERNRGNFPPRFSGRQFPNYSSELNVNALELEDSALYLCASRARGFNQPQHFGDGTRLSIL.

This rearrangement joins TRBV27 to TRBJ2-7; tentative D call: TRBD2 (7 bases). In germline, CDR1 is MNHEY, CDR2 SMNVEV (reference sequence). The ends were cut back, 5 bases at V and 7 bases at J, with 15 bases in the middle. The CDR3 has 13 residues. The CDR3 DNA is TGTGCCAGCAGTGCGAGGGGGGGGAGTGAGCAGTACTTC. This sequence encodes CASSARGGSEQYF.

V usage is TRBV5-6 and J usage is TRBJ1-3; 8 bases agree with TRBD1. The V and J ends lost 4 bases and 0 bases, in that order; junction bases with no gene match: 6. The length of the CDR3 is 16 residues. The germline CDR1 and CDR2 sequences are SGHDT and YYEEEE. The CDR3 reads CASSPDRGRSGNTIYF. The CDR3 DNA reads as TGTGCCAGCAGCCCCGACAGGGGTCGCTCTGGAAACACCATATATTTT. The variable domain in full, completed from reference TRBV5-6 and TRBJ1-3, reads DAGVTQSPTHLIKTRGQQVTLRCSPKSGHDTVSWYQQALGQGPQFIFQYYEEEERQRGNFPDRFSGHQFPNYSSELNVNALLLGDSALYLCASSPDRGRSGNTIYFGEGSWLTVV.

This clone was counted between two and nine times. The V and J genes are TRBV24-1 and TRBJ2-3; 10 nucleotides align to TRBD2. Looked up from germline, CDR1 is KGHDR and CDR2 is SFDVKD. Trimming at V came to 6 bases and at J to 5 bases, leaving 4 bases not matched to a gene. The CDR3 is 14 amino acids. This chain's CDR3 is CATSSGGAGDTQYF. The CDR3 DNA is TGTGCCACCAGTAGCGGGGGGGCCGGAGATACGCAGTATTTT.

The V gene is TRBV12-3 or TRBV12-4, the J gene TRBJ2-5; maybe TRBD1 (5 bases). V was trimmed by 5 bases and J by 1 base, leaving 8 bases between them. The CDR3 is 13 amino acids. The CDR3 here is CASSKQVQETQYF. The CDR3 DNA reads TGTGCCAGCAGTAAACAGGTCCAAGAGACCCAGTACTTC.

V is TRBV11-2 and J is TRBJ2-2; 7 nucleotides match TRBD1. CDR1 and CDR2 from the germline V gene are SGHAT and FQNNGV. The V and J ends lost 10 bases and 7 bases, in that order; junction bases with no gene match: 12. The CDR3 has 14 residues. The DNA of the CDR3 is TGTGCCACCGGGACAGTTGGGGCGGGCGGGGAGCTGTTTTTT. It is translated as CATGTVGAGGELFF.

The rearrangement uses TRBV2 and TRBJ1-6; TRBD1 aligns across 7 bases. Trimming at V came to 5 bases and at J to 8 bases, leaving 3 bases not matched to a gene. The CDR3 covers 13 residues. Germline-derived CDR1 and CDR2 are SNHLY and FYNNEI. The CDR3 spells CASSYGQDSPLHF. In DNA form, the CDR3 reads TGTGCCAGCAGTTATGGACAGGATTCACCCCTCCACTTT. Variable domain in full (rest from reference TRBV2 and TRBJ1-6): EPEVTQTPSHQVTQMGQEVILRCVPISNHLYFYWYRQILGQKVEFLVSFYNNEISEKSEIFDDQFSVERPDGSNFTLKIRSTKLEDSAMYFCASSYGQDSPLHFGNGTRLTVT.

This sequence joins TRBV5-4 and TRBJ1-1; perhaps TRBD1 as D (6 bases). The germline V and J ends were trimmed by 0 bases and 7 bases, with 7 bases remaining between them. Looked up from germline, CDR1 is SGHNT and CDR2 is YYREEE (reference sequence). The CDR3 is 12 amino acids. The CDR3 sequence is CASSLVQGEAFF. The CDR3 DNA reads TGTGCCAGCAGCTTGGTACAGGGTGAAGCTTTCTTT.

V usage is TRBV19 and J usage is TRBJ1-2; tentative D call: TRBD1 (6 bases). CDR3 length: 14 amino acids. The V and J ends lost 6 bases and 2 bases respectively, with 13 bases between them. Per germline, CDR1 LNHDA and CDR2 SQIVND (reference sequence). CDR3 nucleotides: TGTGCCAGTAGCCCACAGGGAAGGAACTATGGCTACACCTTC. Translated: CASSPQGRNYGYTF.

The chain couples TRBV7-3 to TRBJ2-7, with D uncertain. V was cut by 1 base and J by 3 bases, with 7 bases left in between. Looked up from germline, CDR1 is SGHTA and CDR2 is FQGTGA. The CDR3 totals 13 residues. This CDR3 is CASSLNRDYEQYF. In DNA form, the CDR3 reads TGTGCCAGCAGCTTAAACAGAGACTACGAGCAGTACTTC. Full variable domain (missing parts from reference TRBV7-3 and TRBJ2-7): GAGVSQTPSNKVTEKGKYVELRCDPISGHTALYWYRQSLGQGPEFLIYFQGTGAADDSGLPNDRFFAVRPEGSVSTLKIQRTERGDSAVYLCASSLNRDYEQYFGPGTRLTVT.